Below, one T cell receptor beta chain is given with its context. Study processing details: Researchers report that nucleated cell counts were estimated from reference gene primer amplification. TCRdb's table, derived via immunoSEQ multiplex PCR, lists solely in-frame clones and lacks some. The V and J calls and the clone size are those of that table, but D and trimming were determined from the DNA. The repertoire holds hundreds of thousands of clones, with 70% to 90% as singletons. This CDR3 is built from 16 residues. This sample is drawn from a study of blood T cell repertoires in COVID-19. About the research overall: The analysed material was cDNA or gDNA that came from T cells, B-cell-depleted T cells, or PBMCs.

The clonotype comes from a woman aged 25 to 45 with active or convalescent COVID-19. Material for sequencing was peripheral blood. The chain recombines TRBV1 with TRBJ1-1; the table's D gene call, TRBD1, was not cross checked with the DNA. TRBV1 is listed as a pseudogene. CDR3 amino acids: CTSSPKRTGGNTEAFF. The CDR3 region has the DNA TGCACCAGCAGCCCGAAACGGACAGGTGGGAACACTGAAGCTTTCTTT.